This TCR beta chain was found in a study of naive and memory T cell subsets. The CDR3 length is 18 residues. V dropped 2 bases and J dropped 0 bases, with 16 bases sitting between them. Germline V CDR1 and CDR2: SNHLY, FYNNEI. Two oligonucleotides, mixed equimolar, formed the beta constant-region primer covering TRBC1 and TRBC2. Ligated cDNA was amplified by four rounds of PCR with nested alpha and beta constant-region primers and SP2. TCRdb redid the calling of the UMI-ligation and nested PCR reads with MiXCR, one entry per CDR3 protein. The sample lists some 15,000 distinct CDR3 sequences; about 9% were seen once. Cells stained for CD3, CD4, CD8, CD45RA and CD27 were sorted into four subsets.

This clonotype originated in a human donor in good health. Source material: central memory CD8+ T cells from blood. The genes are TRBV2 and TRBJ1-4; D gene unclear. The CDR3 region is CASSEIALGGATNEKLFF. Written as DNA, the CDR3 is TGTGCCAGCAGTGAAATCGCTCTTGGAGGAGCAACTAATGAAAAACTGTTTTTT.